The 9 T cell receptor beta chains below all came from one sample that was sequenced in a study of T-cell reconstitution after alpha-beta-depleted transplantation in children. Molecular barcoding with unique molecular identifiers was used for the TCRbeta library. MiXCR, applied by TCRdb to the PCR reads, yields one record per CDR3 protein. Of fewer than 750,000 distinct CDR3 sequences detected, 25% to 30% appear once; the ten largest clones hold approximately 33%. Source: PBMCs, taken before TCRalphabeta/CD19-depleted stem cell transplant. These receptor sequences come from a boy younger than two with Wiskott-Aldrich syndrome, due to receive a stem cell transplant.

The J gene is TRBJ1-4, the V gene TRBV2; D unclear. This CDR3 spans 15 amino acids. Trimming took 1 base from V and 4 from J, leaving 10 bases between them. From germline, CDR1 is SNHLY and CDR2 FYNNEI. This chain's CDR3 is CASSEEGQYNEKLFF. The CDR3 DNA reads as TGTGCCAGCAGTGAAGAAGGGCAGTATAATGAAAAACTGTTTTTT.

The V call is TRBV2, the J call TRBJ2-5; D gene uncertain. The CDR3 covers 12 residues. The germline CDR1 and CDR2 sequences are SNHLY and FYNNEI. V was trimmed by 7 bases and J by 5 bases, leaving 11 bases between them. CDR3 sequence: CASTGGRETQYF. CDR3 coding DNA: TGTGCCAGCACCGGTGGACGGGAGACCCAGTACTTC.

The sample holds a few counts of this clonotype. As DNA, the CDR3 is TGTGCCATCAGTACCAGGGAGGGCTATGGCTACACCTTC. Encoded protein: CAISTREGYGYTF. V gene TRBV10-3 combines with J gene TRBJ1-2, with a possible D match to TRBD1 (5 bases). Trimming cost V 5 bases and J 4 bases, with 11 bases left between them. CDR3 size: 13 residues. Germline V gene sequence: CDR1 ENHRY, CDR2 SYGVKD.

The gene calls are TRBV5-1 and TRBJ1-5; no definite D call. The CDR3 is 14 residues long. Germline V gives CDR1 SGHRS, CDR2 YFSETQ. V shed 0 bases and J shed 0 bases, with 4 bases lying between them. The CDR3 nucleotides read TGCGCCAGCAGCTTGGATCCTAGCAATCAGCCCCAGCATTTT. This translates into CASSLDPSNQPQHF.

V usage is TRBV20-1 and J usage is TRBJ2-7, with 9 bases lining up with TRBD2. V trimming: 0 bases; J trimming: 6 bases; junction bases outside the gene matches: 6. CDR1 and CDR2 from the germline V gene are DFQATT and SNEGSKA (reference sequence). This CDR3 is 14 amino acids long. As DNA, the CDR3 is TGCAGTGCTAGAGAGGGGGCTAGCGGGGCCGAGCAGTACTTC. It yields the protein CSAREGASGAEQYF.

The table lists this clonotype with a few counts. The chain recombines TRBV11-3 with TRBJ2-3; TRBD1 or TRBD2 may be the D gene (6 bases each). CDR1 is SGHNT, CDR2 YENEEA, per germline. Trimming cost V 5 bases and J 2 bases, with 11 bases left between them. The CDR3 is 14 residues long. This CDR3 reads CASSPGDTTDTQYF. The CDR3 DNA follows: TGTGCCAGCAGCCCGGGGGACACCACAGATACGCAGTATTTT.

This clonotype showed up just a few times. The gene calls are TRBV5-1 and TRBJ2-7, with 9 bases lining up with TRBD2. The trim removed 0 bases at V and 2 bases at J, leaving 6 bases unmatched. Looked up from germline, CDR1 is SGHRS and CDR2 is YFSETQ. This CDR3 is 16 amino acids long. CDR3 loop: CASSLDSSGAPYEQYF. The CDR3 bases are TGCGCCAGCAGCTTGGATTCTAGCGGGGCCCCCTACGAGCAGTACTTC. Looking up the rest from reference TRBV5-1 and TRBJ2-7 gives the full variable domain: KAGVTQTPRYLIKTRGQQVTLSCSPISGHRSVSWYQQTPGQGLQFLFEYFSETQRNKGNFPGRFSGRQFSNSRSEMNVSTLELGDSALYLCASSLDSSGAPYEQYFGPGTRLTVT.

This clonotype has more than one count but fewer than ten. In DNA form, the CDR3 reads TGTGCCAGCAGCCACGGGACTAGCGGATACAATGAGCAGTTCTTC. This gives the protein CASSHGTSGYNEQFF. The chain is built from TRBV3-1 and TRBJ2-1; 11 nucleotides align to TRBD2. The V segment lost 3 bases and the J segment 4 bases; nucleotides outside the gene matches: 2. Per the germline V gene, CDR1 is LGHDT and CDR2 is YNNKEL (reference sequence). The CDR3 is 15 amino acids.

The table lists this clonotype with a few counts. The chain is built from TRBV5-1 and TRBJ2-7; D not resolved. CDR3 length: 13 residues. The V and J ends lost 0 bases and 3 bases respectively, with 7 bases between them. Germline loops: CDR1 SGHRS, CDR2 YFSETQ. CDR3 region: CASSLGFNYEQYF. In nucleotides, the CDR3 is TGCGCCAGCAGCTTGGGATTTAACTACGAGCAGTACTTC.